Described below is a single T cell receptor (beta chain) sequence and its context. Its specificity is not known. The CDR3 runs to 16 residues. With 5 bases removed from V and 1 base from J, the gap between germline ends came to 12 bases. This sample was included in a study of type 1 regulatory T cells. Across the whole study: T-allo10 is a Tr1-enriched, alloantigen-specific CD4 T cell product made in vitro.

TCRdb fed the reads into MiXCR, producing one record per CDR3 protein. The table shows about 68,000 distinct CDR3 sequences, with 63% occurring only once. T-allo10 cells from the graft donor were described as anergic, host-alloantigen-specific, and alloantigen-specific suppressors. Material: cultured T cells, either the whole culture or a sorted T cell fraction (not recorded which). The subset is: Tr1-enriched cell product generated in vitro against host alloantigens. The rearrangement links TRBV12-3 or TRBV12-4 to TRBJ2-6; D is perhaps TRBD1 (5 bases). The clonotype originates from a human donor in good health. This CDR3 reads CASSLQGLSGANVLTF. DNA of the CDR3: TGTGCCAGCAGTCTCCAGGGTTTGTCTGGGGCCAACGTCCTGACTTTC.